This T cell receptor (beta chain) was sequenced in a study of cytomegalovirus exposure and HLA in healthy donors. Points from the study as a whole: The listing of fewer than 200 TCR beta chains classed them as cytomegalovirus-associated.

Using immunoSEQ multiplex PCR, the repertoire was profiled, and TCRdb retains in-frame clones only, with some absent. This repertoire shows 150,000 to 160,000 clones, around 84% found once; its top ten account for less than 2.5%. In regard to this clone: Its specificity is unknown.

Germline V gene sequence: CDR1 LNHDA, CDR2 SQIVND (reference sequence). This CDR3 contains 13 residues. Trimming shortened V by 4 bases and J by 7 bases, and 11 bases separated the two germline ends. V is TRBV19 and J is TRBJ2-1; the D is unclear. Sequencing used PBMCs. This clonotype was obtained from a human donor in good health. As DNA, the CDR3 is TGTGCCAGTAGTACGGTTGTGGTTAATGAGCAGTTCTTC. Translation: CASSTVVVNEQFF.